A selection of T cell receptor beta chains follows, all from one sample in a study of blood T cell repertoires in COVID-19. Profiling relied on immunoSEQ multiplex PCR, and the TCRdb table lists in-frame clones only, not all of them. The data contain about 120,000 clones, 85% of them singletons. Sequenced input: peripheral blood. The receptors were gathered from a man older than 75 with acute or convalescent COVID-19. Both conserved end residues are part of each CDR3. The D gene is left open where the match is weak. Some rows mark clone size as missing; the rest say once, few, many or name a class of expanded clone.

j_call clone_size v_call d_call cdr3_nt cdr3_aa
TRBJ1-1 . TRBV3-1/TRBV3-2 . TGTGCCAGCAGCCATAATCCGAACACTGAAGCTTTCTTT CASSHNPNTEAFF
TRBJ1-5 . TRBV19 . TGTGCCAGTAGTTCTCGCAGGGGCTCTCAGCATTTT CASSSRRGSQHF
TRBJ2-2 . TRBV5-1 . TGCGCCAGCAGCGACAAGGCGAACACCGGGGAGCTGTTTTTT CASSDKANTGELFF
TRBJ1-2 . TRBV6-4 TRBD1 TGTGCCAGCAGTGACGGGACCAGGGGGCTTGGCTATGGCTACACCTTC CASSDGTRGLGYGYTF
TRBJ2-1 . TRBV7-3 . TGTGCCAGCAGCTTAGATCTCGGTCACAATGAGCAGTTCTTC CASSLDLGHNEQFF
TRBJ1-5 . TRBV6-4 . TGTGCCAGCAGTTCCCAGGGGACGGGCCAGCCCCAGCATTTT CASSSQGTGQPQHF
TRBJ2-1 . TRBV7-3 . TGTGCCAGCAGCCCTCTAGAGGGTTCCTACAATGAGCAGTTCTTC CASSPLEGSYNEQFF
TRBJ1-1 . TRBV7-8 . TGTGCCAGCAGCTTAGAGATCCGCACCATAAGGGGCACTGAAGCTTTCTTT CASSLEIRTIRGTEAFF
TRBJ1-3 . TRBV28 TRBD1 TGTGCCAGCAGCCCGACAGGGGGCTCTGGAAACACCATATATTTT CASSPTGGSGNTIYF
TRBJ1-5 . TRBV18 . TGTGCCAGCTCACAGACAGGAAGCAATCAGCCCCAGCATTTT CASSQTGSNQPQHF
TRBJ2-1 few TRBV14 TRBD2 TGTGCCAGCAGCCAATGGCCCGGGACTAGCGGGGGAAATGAGCAGTTCTTC CASSQWPGTSGGNEQFF
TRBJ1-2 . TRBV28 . TGTGCCAGCCGAGTCCGCTATGGCTACACCTTC CASRVRYGYTF
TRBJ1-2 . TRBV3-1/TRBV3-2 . TGTGCCAGCAGCCAAGAGGGCAGGGATGTAGATGGCTACACCTTC CASSQEGRDVDGYTF
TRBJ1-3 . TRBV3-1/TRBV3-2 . TGTGCCAGCAGCCAAGAGGGAGGTGGAAACACCATATATTTT CASSQEGGGNTIYF
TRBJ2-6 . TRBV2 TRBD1 TGTGCCAGCAGTTTAGGGGCAGGGGGCGCTGGGGCCAACGTCCTGACTTTC CASSLGAGGAGANVLTF
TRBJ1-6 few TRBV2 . TGTGCCAGCAGTGAACAGGAATCACCCCTCCACTTT CASSEQESPLHF
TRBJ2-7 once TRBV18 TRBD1 TGTGCCAGCTCACCACCCACAGGGGGCTACGAGCAGTACTTC CASSPPTGGYEQYF